These 15 T cell receptor beta chains came from one sample sequenced in a study of OX40 agonist ivuxolimab in advanced cancers. Repertoires were generated with immunoSEQ multiplex PCR, while TCRdb's copy carries only in-frame clones and drops some. This table holds about 59,000 clones, around 86% found once. The material was CD4+ or CD8+ T cells sorted from blood, obtained in a trial of the OX40 agonist ivuxolimab. Every receptor here comes from an adult with an advanced solid tumor such as melanoma, head and neck, liver or kidney cancer.

This chain uses TRBV5-4 with TRBJ2-1, with D uncertain. The V and J ends lost 3 bases and 4 bases respectively, with 5 bases between them. Germline lookup yields CDR1 SGHNT and CDR2 YYREEE (reference sequence). CDR3 length equals 12 residues. CDR3 sequence: CASSWDYNEQFF. CDR3 bases: TGTGCCAGCAGCTGGGATTACAATGAGCAGTTCTTC.

The chain combines TRBV5-8 with TRBJ1-3, with D perhaps matching TRBD1 (5 bases). CDR3 length equals 15 residues. The V gene lost 2 bases and the J gene lost 0 bases, with 9 bases spanning the gap. The germline V gene encodes CDR1 SGHTS and CDR2 YDEGEE. As DNA, the CDR3 is TGTGCCAGCAGCTTACAGGCGAGCTCTGGAAACACCATATATTTT. Translating it yields CASSLQASSGNTIYF.

The rearrangement links TRBV19 to TRBJ1-5; D unclear. CDR1 and CDR2 (germline): LNHDA, SQIVND (reference sequence). Deletions cut 3 bases from V and 1 base from J, with 22 bases between. The CDR3 has 19 amino acids. Written as DNA, the CDR3 is TGTGCCAGTAGTATTGGTCCTTTCTGCTCCAACACCAGCAATCAGCCCCAGCATTTT. The encoded protein is CASSIGPFCSNTSNQPQHF.

The V gene is TRBV28, the J gene TRBJ2-2; 12 bases map to TRBD2. Germline lookup yields CDR1 MDHEN and CDR2 SYDVKM. The CDR3 runs to 16 residues. The ends lost 5 bases at V and 6 bases at J; junction bases unmatched: 7. CDR3 nucleotide sequence: TGTGCCAGCAGTAGTAGACTAGCGGGAGCGTCCGGGGAGCTGTTTTTT. Its translation is CASSSRLAGASGELFF.

This sequence joins TRBV5-4 and TRBJ1-2; TRBD1 agrees at 7 bases. Germline V gives CDR1 SGHNT, CDR2 YYREEE (reference sequence). CDR3 length: 13 residues. Trimming took 2 bases from V and 3 from J; bases not matched to a gene: 1. CDR3 sequence (DNA): TGTGCCAGCAGCTTCGACAGGGACTATGGCTACACCTTC. Its protein is CASSFDRDYGYTF.

The rearrangement uses TRBV7-9 and TRBJ2-7, with TRBD1 identical over 7 bases. The CDR3 consists of 16 residues. CDR1 and CDR2 from the germline V gene are SEHNR and FQNEAQ (reference sequence). With 1 base clipped from V and 6 bases from J, the junction kept 12 bases outside the gene matches. CDR3 coding DNA: TGTGCCAGCAGCTTAGGATTAGGGACAGAGGAGTCCGAGCAGTACTTC. Protein product: CASSLGLGTEESEQYF. Full variable domain (remainder filled in from reference TRBV7-9 and TRBJ2-7): DTGVSQNPRHKITKRGQNVTFRCDPISEHNRLYWYRQTLGQGPEFLTYFQNEAQLEKSRLLSDRFSAERPKGSFSTLEIQRTEQGDSAMYLCASSLGLGTEESEQYFGPGTRLTVT.

The chain has TRBV11-1 and TRBJ1-5; D is undetermined. Per the germline V gene, CDR1 is SGHAT and CDR2 is FQDESV (reference sequence). The CDR3 loop spans 13 amino acids. V dropped 3 bases and J dropped 5 bases, with 8 bases sitting between them. CDR3 nucleotide sequence: TGTGCCAGCAGCTTGGAAGAGCATCAGCCCCAGCATTTT. This encodes CASSLEEHQPQHF.

This clone was counted only a few times. V gene TRBV5-8 combines with J gene TRBJ2-3; 11 bases fit TRBD2. Germline-derived CDR1 and CDR2 are SGHTS and YDEGEE. Trimming at V came to 4 bases and at J to 2 bases, leaving 9 bases not matched to a gene. The CDR3 covers 17 residues. CDR3 sequence (DNA): TGTGCCAGCAGCAGGGGAGGGACTAGCGGTTTCACAGATACGCAGTATTTT. Amino acid sequence: CASSRGGTSGFTDTQYF.

This clone was observed a handful of times. V gene TRBV30 combines with J gene TRBJ1-2, with unresolved D. Looked up from germline, CDR1 is GTSNPN and CDR2 is SVGIG (reference sequence). V was clipped by 0 bases and J by 4 bases, with 3 bases between them. CDR3 length: 11 amino acids. The CDR3 bases are TGTGCCTGGAGTGTAGGCTATGGCTACACCTTC. It encodes CAWSVGYGYTF.

This rearrangement joins TRBV5-4 to TRBJ1-2; possibly TRBD1 for D (6 bases). Germline V gene sequence: CDR1 SGHNT, CDR2 YYREEE (reference sequence). This CDR3 has 18 residues. Trimming took 5 bases from V and 3 from J, leaving 26 bases between them. The CDR3 sequence: CASRTVRGLESTDYGYTF. As DNA, the CDR3 is TGTGCCAGCAGAACCGTCAGGGGATTGGAATCTACGGACTATGGCTACACCTTC.

V and J are TRBV2 and TRBJ1-3; D remains unclear. The CDR3 spans 13 residues. Germline V gene sequence: CDR1 SNHLY, CDR2 FYNNEI. V dropped 6 bases and J dropped 1 base, with 7 bases sitting between them. As DNA, the CDR3 is TGTGCCAGCAGGCGGGAGTCTGGAAACACCATATATTTT. Translating gives CASRRESGNTIYF.

This clone has a single count. The chain recombines TRBV7-8 with TRBJ2-7; 9 bases align to TRBD2. This CDR3 region has 16 residues. The V gene's germline CDR1 is SGHVS and CDR2 FQNEAQ. V was pared by 1 base and J by 0 bases, with 4 bases of the junction left unmatched. The CDR3 spells CASSLVASGTSYEQYF. CDR3 DNA sequence: TGTGCCAGCAGCTTAGTTGCTAGCGGGACCTCCTACGAGCAGTACTTC. Combining the CDR3 with reference TRBV7-8 and TRBJ2-7 gives the whole variable domain GAGVSQSPRYKVAKRGQDVALRCDPISGHVSLFWYQQALGQGPEFLTYFQNEAQLDKSGLPSDRFFAERPEGSVSTLKIQRTQQEDSAVYLCASSLVASGTSYEQYFGPGTRLTVT.

The chain links TRBV19 to TRBJ2-1; D gene uncertain. Germline V gives CDR1 LNHDA, CDR2 SQIVND (reference sequence). V lost 1 base and J 0 bases, leaving 7 bases between the germline ends. This CDR3 region has 15 residues. CDR3 in DNA: TGTGCCAGTAGTATAGGATCGAGCTCCTACAATGAGCAGTTCTTC. Translated, it gives CASSIGSSSYNEQFF.

The V and J genes are TRBV5-1 and TRBJ2-4; the D is unclear. This CDR3 has 14 amino acids. Germline CDR1 SGHRS, CDR2 YFSETQ. V lost 3 bases to trimming and J lost 0 bases, with 7 bases between them. CDR3 nucleotides: TGCGCCAGCAGCTCGGAGCCAGCCAAAAACATTCAGTACTTC. Its protein product is CASSSEPAKNIQYF. Variable domain in full (rest from reference TRBV5-1 and TRBJ2-4): KAGVTQTPRYLIKTRGQQVTLSCSPISGHRSVSWYQQTPGQGLQFLFEYFSETQRNKGNFPGRFSGRQFSNSRSEMNVSTLELGDSALYLCASSSEPAKNIQYFGAGTRLSVL.

The chain uses TRBV6-1 and TRBJ1-1; D gene ambiguous. Per germline, CDR1 MNHNS and CDR2 SASEGT. V lost 3 bases and J lost 6, with 8 bases in between. The CDR3 has 12 amino acids. The CDR3 sequence is CASSDRMAEAFF. The CDR3 region has the DNA TGTGCCAGCAGTGATAGGATGGCTGAAGCTTTCTTT.